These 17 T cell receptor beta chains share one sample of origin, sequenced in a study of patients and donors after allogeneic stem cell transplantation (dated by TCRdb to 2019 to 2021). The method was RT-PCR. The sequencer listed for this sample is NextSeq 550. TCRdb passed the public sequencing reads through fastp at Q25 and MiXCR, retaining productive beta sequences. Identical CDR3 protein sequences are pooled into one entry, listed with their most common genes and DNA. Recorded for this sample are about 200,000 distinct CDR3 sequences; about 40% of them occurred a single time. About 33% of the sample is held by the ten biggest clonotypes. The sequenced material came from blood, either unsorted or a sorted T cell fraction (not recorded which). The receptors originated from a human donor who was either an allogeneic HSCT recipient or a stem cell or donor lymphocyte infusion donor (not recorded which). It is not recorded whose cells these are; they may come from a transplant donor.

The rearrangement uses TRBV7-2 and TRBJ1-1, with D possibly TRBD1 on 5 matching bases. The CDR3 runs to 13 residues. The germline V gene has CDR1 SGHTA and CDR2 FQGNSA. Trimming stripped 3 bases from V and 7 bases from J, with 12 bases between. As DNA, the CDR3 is TGTGCCAGCAGCTTCCGGGGGACGCGTGAAGCTTTCTTT. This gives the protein CASSFRGTREAFF.

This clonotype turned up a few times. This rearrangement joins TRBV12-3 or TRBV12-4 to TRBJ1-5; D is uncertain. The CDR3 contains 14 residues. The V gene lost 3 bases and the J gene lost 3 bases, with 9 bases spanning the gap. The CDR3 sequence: CASSFGSNNQPQHF. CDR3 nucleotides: TGTGCCAGCAGTTTCGGGTCTAACAATCAGCCCCAGCATTTT.

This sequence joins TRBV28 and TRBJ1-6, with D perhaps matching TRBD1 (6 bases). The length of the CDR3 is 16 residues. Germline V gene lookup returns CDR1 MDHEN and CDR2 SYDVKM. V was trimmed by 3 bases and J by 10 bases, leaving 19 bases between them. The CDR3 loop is CASSFRSTGRGSPLHF. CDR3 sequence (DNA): TGTGCCAGCAGTTTTCGCTCGACAGGAAGGGGCTCACCCCTCCACTTT.

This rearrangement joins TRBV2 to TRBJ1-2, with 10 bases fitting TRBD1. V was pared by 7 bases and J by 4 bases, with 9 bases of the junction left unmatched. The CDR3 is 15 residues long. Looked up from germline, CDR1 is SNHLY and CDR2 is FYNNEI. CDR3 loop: CASTAGTGALYGYTF. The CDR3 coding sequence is TGTGCCAGCACCGCCGGGACAGGGGCCCTCTATGGCTACACCTTC.

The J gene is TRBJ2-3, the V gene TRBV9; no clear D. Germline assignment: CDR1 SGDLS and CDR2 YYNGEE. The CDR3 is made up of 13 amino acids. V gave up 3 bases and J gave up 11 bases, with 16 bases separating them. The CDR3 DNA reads TGTGCCAGCAGCGATTACCCTGACGAAGGGCAGTATTTT. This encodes CASSDYPDEGQYF.

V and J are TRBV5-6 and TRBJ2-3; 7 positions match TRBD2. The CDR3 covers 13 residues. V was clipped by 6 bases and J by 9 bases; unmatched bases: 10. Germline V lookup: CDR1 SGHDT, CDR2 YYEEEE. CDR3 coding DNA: TGTGCCAGCACCCTGGGGGGGGTCCCCACGCAGTATTTT. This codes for CASTLGGVPTQYF.

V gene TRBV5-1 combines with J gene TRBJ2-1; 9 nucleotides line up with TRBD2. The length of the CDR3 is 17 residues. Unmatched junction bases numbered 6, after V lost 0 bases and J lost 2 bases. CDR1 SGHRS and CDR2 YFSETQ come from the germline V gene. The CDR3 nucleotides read TGCGCCAGCAGCTTGGCAAAGACTAGCGGACCCTACAATGAGCAGTTCTTC. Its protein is CASSLAKTSGPYNEQFF.

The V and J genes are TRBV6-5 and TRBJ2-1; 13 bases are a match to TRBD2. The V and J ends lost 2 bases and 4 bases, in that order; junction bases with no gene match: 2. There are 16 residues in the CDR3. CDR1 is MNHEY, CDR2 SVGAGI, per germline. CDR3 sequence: CASSYALAGGYNEQFF. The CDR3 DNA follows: TGTGCCAGCAGTTACGCACTAGCGGGAGGGTACAATGAGCAGTTCTTC.

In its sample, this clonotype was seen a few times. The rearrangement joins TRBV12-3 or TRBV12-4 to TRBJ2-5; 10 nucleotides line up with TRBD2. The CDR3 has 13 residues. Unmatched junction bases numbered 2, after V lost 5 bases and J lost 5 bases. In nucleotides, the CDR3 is TGTGCCAGCAGTCTACTAGCGGGGGAGACCCAGTACTTC. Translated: CASSLLAGETQYF.

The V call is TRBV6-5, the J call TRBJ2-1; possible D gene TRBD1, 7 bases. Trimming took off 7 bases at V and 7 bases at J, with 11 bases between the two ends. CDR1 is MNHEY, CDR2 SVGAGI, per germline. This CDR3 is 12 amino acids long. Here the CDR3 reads CASNPGGNEQFF. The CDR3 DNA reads TGTGCCAGCAACCCAGGGGGGAATGAGCAGTTCTTC.

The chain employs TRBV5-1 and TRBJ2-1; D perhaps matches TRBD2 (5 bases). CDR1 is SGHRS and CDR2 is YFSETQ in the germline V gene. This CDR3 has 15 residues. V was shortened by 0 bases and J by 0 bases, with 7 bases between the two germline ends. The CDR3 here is CASSLAGSSYNEQFF. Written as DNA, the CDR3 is TGCGCCAGCAGCTTGGCGGGGAGCTCCTACAATGAGCAGTTCTTC.

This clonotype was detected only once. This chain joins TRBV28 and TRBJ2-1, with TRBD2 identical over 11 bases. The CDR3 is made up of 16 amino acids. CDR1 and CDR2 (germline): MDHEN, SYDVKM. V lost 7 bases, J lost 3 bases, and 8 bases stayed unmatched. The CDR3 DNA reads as TGTGCCAGCACCTCCCGACTAGCGGGATTCTACAATGAGCAGTTCTTC. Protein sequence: CASTSRLAGFYNEQFF.

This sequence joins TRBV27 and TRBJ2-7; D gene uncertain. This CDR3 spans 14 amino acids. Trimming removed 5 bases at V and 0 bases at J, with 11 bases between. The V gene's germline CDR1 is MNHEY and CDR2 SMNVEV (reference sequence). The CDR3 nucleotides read TGTGCCAGCAGTACTTGGATTTTCTCCTACGAGCAGTACTTC. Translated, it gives CASSTWIFSYEQYF.

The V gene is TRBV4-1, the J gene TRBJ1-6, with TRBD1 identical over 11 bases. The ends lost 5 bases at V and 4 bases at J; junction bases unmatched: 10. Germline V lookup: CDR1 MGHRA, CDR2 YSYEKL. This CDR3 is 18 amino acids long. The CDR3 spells CASSAHGTGGAYNSPLHF. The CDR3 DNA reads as TGCGCCAGCAGCGCACACGGGACAGGGGGGGCTTATAATTCACCCCTCCACTTT.

CDR3 sequence (DNA): TGTGCCAGCAGTTTGATTGGAGCCGACGGTTTCTTT. It specifies CASSLIGADGFF. J is TRBJ1-1 and V is TRBV12-3 or TRBV12-4; D unclear. Trimming pared 3 bases from V and 13 bases from J, leaving 15 bases between. This CDR3 is built from 12 residues.

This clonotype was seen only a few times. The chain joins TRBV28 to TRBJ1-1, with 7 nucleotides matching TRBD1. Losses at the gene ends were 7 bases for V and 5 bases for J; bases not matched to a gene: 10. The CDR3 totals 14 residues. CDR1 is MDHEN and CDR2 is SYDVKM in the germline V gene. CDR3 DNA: TGTGCCAGCATTATGGACAGGAGAGGAACTGAAGCTTTCTTT. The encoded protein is CASIMDRRGTEAFF.

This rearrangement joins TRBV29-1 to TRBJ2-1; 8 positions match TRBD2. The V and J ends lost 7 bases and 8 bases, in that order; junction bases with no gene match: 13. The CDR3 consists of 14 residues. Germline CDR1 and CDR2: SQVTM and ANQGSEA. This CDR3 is CSASGLVNGDEQFF. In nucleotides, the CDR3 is TGCAGCGCCTCGGGACTAGTTAACGGCGATGAGCAGTTCTTC.